These 2 T cell receptor beta chains were all obtained from the same sample, sequenced in a study of blood T cells in healthy people across ages. For the second PCR, which ran for roughly 7 to 11 cycles, a sample-barcoded 5' primer and a J-beta primer mix were used. TCRdb used MiXCR to reprocess the 5' RACE reads, holding one entry per CDR3 protein. The data hold 500,000 to 650,000 distinct CDR3 sequences, with roughly a quarter observed a single time. These same data were also listed under a study on T cells of mothers and their children.

The specimen sequenced was blood. These receptor sequences come from a boy aged 2 to 10 in good health.

Many counts were recorded for this clonotype. The chain carries TRBV7-3 and TRBJ1-1; perhaps TRBD1 as D (5 bases). Trimming stripped 3 bases from V and 4 bases from J, with 9 bases between. The CDR3 has 13 residues. The germline V gene has CDR1 SGHTA and CDR2 FQGTGA. The CDR3, as DNA: TGTGCCAGCAGCTTGCAGGGTGGCACTGAAGCTTTCTTT. The encoded protein is CASSLQGGTEAFF.

This clonotype was recorded a few times. V usage is TRBV3-1 and J usage is TRBJ1-5; 9 bases fit TRBD1. V dropped 3 bases and J dropped 5; count of bases not matched to a gene: 2. This CDR3 is 14 amino acids long. Germline lookup yields CDR1 LGHDT and CDR2 YNNKEL (reference sequence). CDR3 DNA: TGTGCCAGCAGCCACCGGACAGGGGATCAGCCCCAGCATTTT. Residues: CASSHRTGDQPQHF.